The rows below give T cell receptor beta chains drawn from one sample of a study of blood T cells in healthy people across ages. MiXCR, run by TCRdb on the 5' RACE reads, gives a single entry per CDR3 protein. The profile shows over a million distinct CDR3 sequences, 40% to 45% of them singletons. Source material: blood. The receptors were gathered from a woman aged 60-70 years in good health. Both conserved end residues are part of each CDR3. The order of the fields is clone size, V gene, D gene, J gene, CDR3 DNA, CDR3 protein. A D gene is named only where the DNA matches it firmly. Size is omitted from some rows. Given values are once, few, many or a class for expanded clones.

clone_size: -
v_call: TRBV20-1
d_call: -
j_call: TRBJ2-5
cdr3_nt: TGCAGTGCCGAGGATGGCGGGGCGACCTGTGGGCAGTACTTC
cdr3_aa: CSAEDGGATCGQYF

clone_size: -
v_call: TRBV12-3/TRBV12-4
d_call: -
j_call: TRBJ2-6
cdr3_nt: TGTGCCAGCTCAACCCTAGATGGATTGGGGGCCAACGTCCTGACTTTC
cdr3_aa: CASSTLDGLGANVLTF

clone_size: -
v_call: TRBV5-1
d_call: TRBD2
j_call: TRBJ2-3
cdr3_nt: TGCGCCAGCACCAAGAAAGCGGGAGTGGGCACAGATACGCAGTATTTT
cdr3_aa: CASTKKAGVGTDTQYF

clone_size: -
v_call: TRBV15
d_call: -
j_call: TRBJ2-7
cdr3_nt: TGTGCCACCAGCAGCGTAACACAAAGGGACGGAGTGTACTTC
cdr3_aa: CATSSVTQRDGVYF

clone_size: -
v_call: TRBV9
d_call: TRBD1
j_call: TRBJ2-1
cdr3_nt: TGTGCCAGCAGCGGACACAGGGGGTCTTACAATGAGCAGTTCTTC
cdr3_aa: CASSGHRGSYNEQFF

clone_size: -
v_call: TRBV4-1
d_call: -
j_call: TRBJ1-5
cdr3_nt: TGCGCCAGCAGCCAAGTGCCCACAGGGTATCAGCCCCAGCATTTT
cdr3_aa: CASSQVPTGYQPQHF

clone_size: few
v_call: TRBV6-5
d_call: -
j_call: TRBJ2-3
cdr3_nt: TGTGCCAGCAGTTACTTTTCCGAGGCAGATACGCAGTATTTT
cdr3_aa: CASSYFSEADTQYF

clone_size: -
v_call: TRBV20-1
d_call: TRBD1
j_call: TRBJ1-5
cdr3_nt: TGCAGTGCTTCCGGGACAGGTAGCAATCAGCCCCAGCATTTT
cdr3_aa: CSASGTGSNQPQHF

clone_size: -
v_call: TRBV4-2
d_call: TRBD1
j_call: TRBJ1-2
cdr3_nt: TGTGCCAGCAGCCACATGACAGGGGGCGGCTATGGCTACACCTTC
cdr3_aa: CASSHMTGGGYGYTF

clone_size: -
v_call: TRBV27
d_call: -
j_call: TRBJ1-1
cdr3_nt: TGTGCCAGCGGGCAGGATAGTGAAGCTTTCTTT
cdr3_aa: CASGQDSEAFF

clone_size: -
v_call: TRBV6-5
d_call: -
j_call: TRBJ2-7
cdr3_nt: TGTGCCAGCAGTTACTCCCCCGGGATAGAGCAGTACTTC
cdr3_aa: CASSYSPGIEQYF

clone_size: -
v_call: TRBV6-5
d_call: TRBD2
j_call: TRBJ2-7
cdr3_nt: TGTGCCAGCAGAGTAAGCGGGAGTCGGCCCTACGAGCAGTACTTC
cdr3_aa: CASRVSGSRPYEQYF

clone_size: -
v_call: TRBV3-1
d_call: TRBD2
j_call: TRBJ2-1
cdr3_nt: TGTGCCAGCAGTCCCACTAGCGGGAGCGCCAATGAGCAGTTCTTC
cdr3_aa: CASSPTSGSANEQFF

clone_size: few
v_call: TRBV7-3
d_call: TRBD2
j_call: TRBJ2-1
cdr3_nt: TGTGCCAGCAGCCCCAATGCGGGAGTGAGCAATGAGCAGTTCTTC
cdr3_aa: CASSPNAGVSNEQFF

clone_size: -
v_call: TRBV7-8
d_call: TRBD2
j_call: TRBJ2-1
cdr3_nt: TGTGCCAACAGCTCAAGAGCGGGAGGGTATCACAATGAGCAGTTCTTC
cdr3_aa: CANSSRAGGYHNEQFF

clone_size: -
v_call: TRBV11-2
d_call: -
j_call: TRBJ1-5
cdr3_nt: TGTGCCAGCAGCGAGAGGTTAAGCAATCAGCCCCAGCATTTT
cdr3_aa: CASSERLSNQPQHF

clone_size: -
v_call: TRBV4-2
d_call: TRBD1
j_call: TRBJ1-2
cdr3_nt: TGTGCCAGCAGCCCTAAACAGGGGGGGTATGGCTACACCTTC
cdr3_aa: CASSPKQGGYGYTF

clone_size: -
v_call: TRBV20-1
d_call: -
j_call: TRBJ2-3
cdr3_nt: TGCAGTGCTAGAGTGGGCCTAGCTAGCACAGATACGCAGTGTTTT
cdr3_aa: CSARVGLASTDTQCF

clone_size: few
v_call: TRBV7-9
d_call: -
j_call: TRBJ2-5
cdr3_nt: TGTGCCAGCAGCCCAAGATTTAGAGGAACGGGAGAACAAGAGACCCAGTACTTC
cdr3_aa: CASSPRFRGTGEQETQYF

clone_size: -
v_call: TRBV15
d_call: -
j_call: TRBJ2-5
cdr3_nt: TGTGCCACCAGCAGAGACACTAGGATTGATGAGCAGTACTTC
cdr3_aa: CATSRDTRIDEQYF

clone_size: few
v_call: TRBV20-1
d_call: TRBD2
j_call: TRBJ2-1
cdr3_nt: TGCAGTGCTAGAGTGGGCGGGAGAAGGCGGGAGCAGTTCTTC
cdr3_aa: CSARVGGRRREQFF

clone_size: once
v_call: TRBV27
d_call: -
j_call: TRBJ1-6
cdr3_nt: TGTGCCAGCTCTTCTTGGGACGGAAAAAATTCACCCCTCCACTTT
cdr3_aa: CASSSWDGKNSPLHF